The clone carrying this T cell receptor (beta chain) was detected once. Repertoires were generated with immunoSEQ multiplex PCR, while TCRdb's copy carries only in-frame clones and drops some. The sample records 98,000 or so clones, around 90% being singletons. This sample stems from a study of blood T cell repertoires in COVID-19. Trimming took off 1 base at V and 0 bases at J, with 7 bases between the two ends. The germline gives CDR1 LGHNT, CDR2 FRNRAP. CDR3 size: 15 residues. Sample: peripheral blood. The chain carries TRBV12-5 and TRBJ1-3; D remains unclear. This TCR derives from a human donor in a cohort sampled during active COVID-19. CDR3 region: CASGLGQLSGNTIYF. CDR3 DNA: TGTGCTAGTGGTTTGGGACAACTCTCTGGAAACACCATATATTTT.